The 5 T cell receptor beta chains listed next were all sequenced from one sample in a study of T cells after yellow fever vaccination. In TCRdb, the 5' RACE reads were re-called with MiXCR into one record per CDR3 protein. The sample holds 350,000 to 550,000 distinct CDR3 sequences, about 19% seen once. The specimen comprised PBMCs, sampled before the yellow fever booster vaccination. Source of these receptors: a man between 18 and 35 years old who received the YFV17D yellow fever vaccine.

This clonotype was counted only a few times. The chain employs TRBV3-1 and TRBJ2-7; D gene ambiguous. There are 12 residues in the CDR3. Trimming shortened V by 2 bases and J by 9 bases, and 11 bases separated the two germline ends. Germline CDR1 is LGHDT and CDR2 is YNNKEL (reference sequence). CDR3 amino acids: CASSQLGQRQYV. The CDR3 nucleotides are TGTGCCAGCAGCCAATTGGGCCAGCGGCAGTACGTC.

This chain connects TRBV27 to TRBJ2-1; 15 bases align to TRBD2. The V gene's germline CDR1 is MNHEY and CDR2 SMNVEV (reference sequence). The V gene end was trimmed by 5 bases and the J gene end by 9 bases; junction bases not matched to a gene: 5. This CDR3 contains 15 residues. The CDR3 is CASSGGLAGGTEQFF. The CDR3 nucleotides read TGTGCCAGCAGTGGGGGACTAGCGGGGGGTACTGAGCAGTTCTTC.

This clonotype was detected a few times. V and J are TRBV29-1 and TRBJ1-1; the match to TRBD1 covers 8 bases. Germline V CDR1 and CDR2: SQVTM, ANQGSEA. J gave up 1 base and V 6 bases, and 4 bases lay outside the gene matches. This CDR3 is built from 13 residues. CDR3 bases: TGCAGCGTCGTAGACAGGGGGAACACTGAAGCTTTCTTT. It is translated as CSVVDRGNTEAFF.

This clonotype occurred a few times. This chain connects TRBV7-2 to TRBJ2-1; no definite D call. This CDR3 is 14 amino acids long. The V end lost 7 bases, the J end lost 7 bases, and 17 bases lay between the germline ends. Germline CDR1 SGHTA, CDR2 FQGNSA. The CDR3 coding sequence is TGTGCCAGCACCGAGGTCCTGTCCGGTAATGAGCAGTTCTTC. The encoded protein is CASTEVLSGNEQFF.

CDR3 DNA: TGTGCCAGCAGTTACGGTCGGATTCCTTATTATGGCTACACCTTC. Residues: CASSYGRIPYYGYTF. V and J are TRBV6-2 or TRBV6-3 and TRBJ1-2; D gene unclear. The CDR3 contains 15 residues. V was cut by 2 bases and J by 5 bases, with 15 bases left in between. Germline-derived CDR1 and CDR2 are MNHEY and SVGEGT.